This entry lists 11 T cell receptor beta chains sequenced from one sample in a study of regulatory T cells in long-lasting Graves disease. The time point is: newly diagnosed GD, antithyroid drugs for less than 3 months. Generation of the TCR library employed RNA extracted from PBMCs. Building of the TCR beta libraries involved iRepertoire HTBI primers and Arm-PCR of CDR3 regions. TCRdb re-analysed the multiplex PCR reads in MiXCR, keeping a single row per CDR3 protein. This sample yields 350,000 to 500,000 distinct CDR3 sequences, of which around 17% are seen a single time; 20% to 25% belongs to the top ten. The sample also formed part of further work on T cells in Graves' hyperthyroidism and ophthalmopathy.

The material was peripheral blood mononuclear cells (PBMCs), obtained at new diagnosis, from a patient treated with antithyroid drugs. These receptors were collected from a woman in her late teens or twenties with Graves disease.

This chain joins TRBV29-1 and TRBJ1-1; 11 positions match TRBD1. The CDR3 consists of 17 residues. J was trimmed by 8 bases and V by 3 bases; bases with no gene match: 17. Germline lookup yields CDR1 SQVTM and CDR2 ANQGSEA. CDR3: CSVDPRTGGSGQPEAFF. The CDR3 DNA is TGCAGCGTTGACCCAAGGACAGGGGGCTCGGGACAGCCGGAAGCTTTCTTT.

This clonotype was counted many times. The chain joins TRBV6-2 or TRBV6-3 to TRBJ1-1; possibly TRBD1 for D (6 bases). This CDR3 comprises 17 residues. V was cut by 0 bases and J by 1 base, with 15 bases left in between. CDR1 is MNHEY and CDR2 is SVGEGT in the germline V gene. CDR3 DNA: TGTGCCAGCAGTTACTCGATAGGGGACACGACGAACACTGAAGCTTTCTTT. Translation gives CASSYSIGDTTNTEAFF.

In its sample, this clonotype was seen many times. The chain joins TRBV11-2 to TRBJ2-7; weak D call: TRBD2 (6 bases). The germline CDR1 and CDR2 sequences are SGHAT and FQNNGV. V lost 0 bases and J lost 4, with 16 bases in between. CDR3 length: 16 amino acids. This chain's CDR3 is CASSLDLETRRYEQYF. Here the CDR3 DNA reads TGTGCCAGCAGCTTAGATCTGGAGACTAGACGATACGAGCAGTACTTC.

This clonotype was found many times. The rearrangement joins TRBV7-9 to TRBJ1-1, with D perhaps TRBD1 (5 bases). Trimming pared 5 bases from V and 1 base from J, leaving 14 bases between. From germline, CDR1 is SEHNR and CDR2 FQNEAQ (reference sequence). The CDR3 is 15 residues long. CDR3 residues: CASSPPAGRNTEAFF. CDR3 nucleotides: TGTGCCAGCAGCCCCCCGGCAGGGAGGAACACTGAAGCTTTCTTT.

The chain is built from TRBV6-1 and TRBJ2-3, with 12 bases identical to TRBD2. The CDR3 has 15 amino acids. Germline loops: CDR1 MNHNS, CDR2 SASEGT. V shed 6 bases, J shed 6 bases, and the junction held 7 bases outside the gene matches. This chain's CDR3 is CASRRLAGASDTQYF. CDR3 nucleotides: TGTGCCAGCAGGAGACTAGCGGGAGCATCGGATACGCAGTATTTT.

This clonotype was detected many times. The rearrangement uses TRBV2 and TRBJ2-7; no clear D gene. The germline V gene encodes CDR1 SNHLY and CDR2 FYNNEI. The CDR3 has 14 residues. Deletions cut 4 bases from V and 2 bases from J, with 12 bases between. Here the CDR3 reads CASSGQLAAYEQYF. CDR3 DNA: TGTGCCAGCAGTGGCCAACTGGCGGCCTACGAGCAGTACTTC.

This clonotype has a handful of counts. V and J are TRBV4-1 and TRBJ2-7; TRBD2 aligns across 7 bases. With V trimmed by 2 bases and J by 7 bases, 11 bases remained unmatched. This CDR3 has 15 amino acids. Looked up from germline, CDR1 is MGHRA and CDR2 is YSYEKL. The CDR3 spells CASSQQGGGRGEQYF. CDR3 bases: TGCGCCAGCAGCCAACAAGGCGGCGGGAGAGGGGAGCAGTACTTC.

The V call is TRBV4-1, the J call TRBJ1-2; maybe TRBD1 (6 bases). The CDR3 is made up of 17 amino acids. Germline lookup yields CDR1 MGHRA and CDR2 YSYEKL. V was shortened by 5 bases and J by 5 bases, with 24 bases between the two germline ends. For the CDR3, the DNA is TGCGCCAGCAGCATACAGTCGGGAACAGGGAACGTATATGGCTACACCTTC. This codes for CASSIQSGTGNVYGYTF.

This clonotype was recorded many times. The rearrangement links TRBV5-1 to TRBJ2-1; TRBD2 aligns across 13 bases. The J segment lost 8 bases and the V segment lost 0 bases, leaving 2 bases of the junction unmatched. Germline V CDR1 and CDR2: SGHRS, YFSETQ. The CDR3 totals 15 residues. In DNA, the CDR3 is TGCGCCAGCAGCTTGGGACTAGCGGGAGGCCATGAGCAGTTCTTC. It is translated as CASSLGLAGGHEQFF.

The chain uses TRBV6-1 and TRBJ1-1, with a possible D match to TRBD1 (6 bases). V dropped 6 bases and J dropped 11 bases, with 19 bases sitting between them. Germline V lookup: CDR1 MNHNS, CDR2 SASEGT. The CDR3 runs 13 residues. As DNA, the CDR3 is TGTGCCAGCAGCCCCGACAGGAGCAACGCGGCTTTCTTT. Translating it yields CASSPDRSNAAFF.

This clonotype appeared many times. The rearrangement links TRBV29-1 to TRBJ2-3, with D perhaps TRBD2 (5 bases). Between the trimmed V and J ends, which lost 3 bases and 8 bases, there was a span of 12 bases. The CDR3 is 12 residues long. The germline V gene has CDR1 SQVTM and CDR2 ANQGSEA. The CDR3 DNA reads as TGCAGCGTTGATAGAGAGAGGGTTACGCAGTATTTT. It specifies CSVDRERVTQYF.